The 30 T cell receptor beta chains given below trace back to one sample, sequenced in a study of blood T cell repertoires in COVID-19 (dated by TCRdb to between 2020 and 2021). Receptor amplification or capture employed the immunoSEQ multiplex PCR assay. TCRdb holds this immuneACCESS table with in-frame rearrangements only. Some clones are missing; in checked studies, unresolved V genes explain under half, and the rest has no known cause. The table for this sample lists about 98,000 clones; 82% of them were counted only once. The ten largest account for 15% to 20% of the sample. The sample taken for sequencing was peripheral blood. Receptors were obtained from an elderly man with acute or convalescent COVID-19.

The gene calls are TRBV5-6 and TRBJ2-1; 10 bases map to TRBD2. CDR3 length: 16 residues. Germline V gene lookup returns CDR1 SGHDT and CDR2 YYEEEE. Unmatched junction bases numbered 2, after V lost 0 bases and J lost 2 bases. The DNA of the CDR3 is TGTGCCAGCAGCTTGGGTCTAGCGGGAGCCTACAATGAGCAGTTCTTC. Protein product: CASSLGLAGAYNEQFF. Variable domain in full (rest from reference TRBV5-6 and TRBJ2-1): DAGVTQSPTHLIKTRGQQVTLRCSPKSGHDTVSWYQQALGQGPQFIFQYYEEEERQRGNFPDRFSGHQFPNYSSELNVNALLLGDSALYLCASSLGLAGAYNEQFFGPGTRLTVL.

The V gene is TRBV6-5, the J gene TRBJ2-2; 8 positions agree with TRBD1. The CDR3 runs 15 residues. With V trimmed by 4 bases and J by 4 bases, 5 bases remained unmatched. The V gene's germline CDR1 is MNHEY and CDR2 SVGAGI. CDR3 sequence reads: CASSSQGASTGELFF. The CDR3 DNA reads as TGTGCCAGCAGTTCTCAGGGGGCGAGCACCGGGGAGCTGTTTTTT.

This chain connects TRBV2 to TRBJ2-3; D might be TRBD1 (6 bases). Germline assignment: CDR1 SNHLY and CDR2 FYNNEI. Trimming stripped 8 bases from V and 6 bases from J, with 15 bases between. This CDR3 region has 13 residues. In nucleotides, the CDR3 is TGTGCCAGCTTTAAGTGGCAGGGGGATACGCAGTATTTT. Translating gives CASFKWQGDTQYF.

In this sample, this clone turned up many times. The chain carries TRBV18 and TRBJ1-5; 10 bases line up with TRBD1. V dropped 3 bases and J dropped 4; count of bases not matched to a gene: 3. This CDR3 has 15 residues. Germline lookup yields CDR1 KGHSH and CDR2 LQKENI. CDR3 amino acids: CASSPGTGVNQPQHF. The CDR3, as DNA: TGTGCCAGCTCACCTGGGACAGGGGTAAATCAGCCCCAGCATTTT.

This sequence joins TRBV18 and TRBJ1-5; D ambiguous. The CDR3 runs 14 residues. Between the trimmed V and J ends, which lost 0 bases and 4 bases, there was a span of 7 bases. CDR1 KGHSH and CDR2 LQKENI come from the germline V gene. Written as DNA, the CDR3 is TGTGCCAGCTCACCACCGGGAGGGAATCAGCCCCAGCATTTT. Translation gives CASSPPGGNQPQHF.

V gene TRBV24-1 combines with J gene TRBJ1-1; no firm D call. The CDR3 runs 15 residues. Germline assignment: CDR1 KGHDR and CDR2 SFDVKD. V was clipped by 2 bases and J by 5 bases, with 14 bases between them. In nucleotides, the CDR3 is TGTGCCACCAGTGATTCGACGGCCCCGGGGACTGAAGCTTTCTTT. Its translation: CATSDSTAPGTEAFF.

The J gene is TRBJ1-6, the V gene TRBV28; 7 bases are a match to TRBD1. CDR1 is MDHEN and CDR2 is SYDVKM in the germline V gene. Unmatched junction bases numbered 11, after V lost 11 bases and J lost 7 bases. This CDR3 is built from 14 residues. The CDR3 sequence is CAGLYRGGNSPLHF. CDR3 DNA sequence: TGTGCCGGTCTGTACAGGGGTGGGAATTCACCCCTCCACTTT.

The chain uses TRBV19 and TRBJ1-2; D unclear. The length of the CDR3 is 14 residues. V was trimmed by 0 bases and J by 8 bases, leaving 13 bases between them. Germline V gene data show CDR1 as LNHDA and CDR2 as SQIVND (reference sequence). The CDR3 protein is CASSIDNQLRGYTF. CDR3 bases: TGTGCCAGTAGTATAGATAACCAGCTGCGGGGCTACACCTTC.

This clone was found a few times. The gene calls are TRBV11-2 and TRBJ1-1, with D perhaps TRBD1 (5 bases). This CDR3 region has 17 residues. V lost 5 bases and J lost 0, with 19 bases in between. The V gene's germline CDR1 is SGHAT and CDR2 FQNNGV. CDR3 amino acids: CASSPGRAGRVNTEAFF. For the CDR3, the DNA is TGTGCCAGCAGCCCGGGGAGGGCAGGGCGAGTGAACACTGAAGCTTTCTTT.

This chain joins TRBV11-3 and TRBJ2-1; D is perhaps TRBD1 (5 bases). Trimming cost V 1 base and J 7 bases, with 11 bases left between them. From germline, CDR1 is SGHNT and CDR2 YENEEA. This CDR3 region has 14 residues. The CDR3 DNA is TGTGCCAGCAGCTTAGGCCAGGGTTGGAATGAGCAGTTCTTC. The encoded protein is CASSLGQGWNEQFF. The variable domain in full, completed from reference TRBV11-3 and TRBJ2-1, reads EAGVVQSPRYKIIEKKQPVAFWCNPISGHNTLYWYLQNLGQGPELLIRYENEEAVDDSQLPKDRFSAERLKGVDSTLKIQPAELGDSAVYLCASSLGQGWNEQFFGPGTRLTVL.

The CDR3 loop reads CASSLDGRAEGTEAFF. The CDR3 DNA reads as TGCGCCAGCAGCTTGGACGGGAGGGCTGAGGGCACTGAAGCTTTCTTT. The V and J genes are TRBV5-1 and TRBJ1-1; D is undetermined. Germline assignment: CDR1 SGHRS and CDR2 YFSETQ. Between the trimmed V and J ends, which lost 0 bases and 4 bases, there was a span of 16 bases. The CDR3 extends over 16 amino acids.

CDR3 in amino acids: CASRGGDQNTEAFF. The DNA of the CDR3 is TGTGCCAGTAGGGGGGGCGACCAAAACACTGAAGCTTTCTTT. The chain recombines TRBV9 with TRBJ1-1, with D perhaps TRBD1 (6 bases). Germline assignment: CDR1 SGDLS and CDR2 YYNGEE. Trimming pared 8 bases from V and 2 bases from J, leaving 16 bases between. The CDR3 consists of 14 residues. Supplemented by reference TRBV9 and TRBJ1-1, the full variable domain reads DSGVTQTPKHLITATGQRVTLRCSPRSGDLSVYWYQQSLDQGLQFLIQYYNGEERAKGNILERFSAQQFPDLHSELNLSSLELGDSALYFCASRGGDQNTEAFFGQGTRLTVV.

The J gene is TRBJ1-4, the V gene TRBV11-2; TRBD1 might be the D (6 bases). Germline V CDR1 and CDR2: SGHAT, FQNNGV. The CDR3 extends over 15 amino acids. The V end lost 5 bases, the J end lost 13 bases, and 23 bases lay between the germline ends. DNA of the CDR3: TGTGCCAGCAGCCCGTCCTCTTTGACAGAGGACAGACTGTTTTTT. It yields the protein CASSPSSLTEDRLFF.

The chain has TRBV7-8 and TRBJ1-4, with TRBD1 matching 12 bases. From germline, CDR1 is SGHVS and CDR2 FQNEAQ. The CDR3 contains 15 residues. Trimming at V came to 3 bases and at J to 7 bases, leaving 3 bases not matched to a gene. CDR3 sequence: CASSLGQGAGEKLFF. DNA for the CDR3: TGTGCCAGCAGCTTGGGACAGGGGGCGGGTGAAAAACTGTTTTTT.

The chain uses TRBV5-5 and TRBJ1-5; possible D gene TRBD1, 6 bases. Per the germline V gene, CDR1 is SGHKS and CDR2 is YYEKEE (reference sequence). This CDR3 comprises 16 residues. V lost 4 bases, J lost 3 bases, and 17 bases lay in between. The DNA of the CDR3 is TGTGCCAGCAGCCTCCAAGGGGGGGATTACAATCAGCCCCAGCATTTT. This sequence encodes CASSLQGGDYNQPQHF.

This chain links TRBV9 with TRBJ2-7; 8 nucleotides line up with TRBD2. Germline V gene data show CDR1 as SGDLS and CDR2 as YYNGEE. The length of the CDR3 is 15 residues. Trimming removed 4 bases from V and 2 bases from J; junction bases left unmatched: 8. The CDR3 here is CASSPGTRNTYEQYF. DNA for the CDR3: TGTGCCAGCAGCCCCGGGACTAGGAACACCTACGAGCAGTACTTC. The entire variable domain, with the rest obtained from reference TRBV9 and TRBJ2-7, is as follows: DSGVTQTPKHLITATGQRVTLRCSPRSGDLSVYWYQQSLDQGLQFLIQYYNGEERAKGNILERFSAQQFPDLHSELNLSSLELGDSALYFCASSPGTRNTYEQYFGPGTRLTVT.

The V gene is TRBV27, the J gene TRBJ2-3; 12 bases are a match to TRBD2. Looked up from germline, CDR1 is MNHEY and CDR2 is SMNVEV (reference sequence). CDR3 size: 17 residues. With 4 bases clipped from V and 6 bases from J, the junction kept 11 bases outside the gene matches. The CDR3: CASSSSSSGRAIDTQYF. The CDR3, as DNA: TGTGCCAGCAGTTCGTCCTCTAGCGGGAGGGCCATCGATACGCAGTATTTT.

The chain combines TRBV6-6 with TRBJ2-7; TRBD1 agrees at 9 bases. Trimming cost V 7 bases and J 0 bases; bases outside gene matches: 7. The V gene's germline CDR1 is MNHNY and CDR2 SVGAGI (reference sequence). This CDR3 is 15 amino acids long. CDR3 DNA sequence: TGTGCCAGCACGAGACAGGGGGGGAGCTCCTACGAGCAGTACTTC. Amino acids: CASTRQGGSSYEQYF.

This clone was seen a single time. The CDR3 is CASSSGGQGLFGNTEAFF. The CDR3 nucleotides are TGTGCCAGCAGTTCGGGCGGACAGGGACTCTTTGGCAACACTGAAGCTTTCTTT. This rearrangement joins TRBV28 to TRBJ1-1, with TRBD1 identical over 8 bases. V gave up 4 bases and J gave up 2 bases; unmatched junction bases: 15. Germline CDR1 reads MDHEN; CDR2 reads SYDVKM. The CDR3 length is 18 residues.

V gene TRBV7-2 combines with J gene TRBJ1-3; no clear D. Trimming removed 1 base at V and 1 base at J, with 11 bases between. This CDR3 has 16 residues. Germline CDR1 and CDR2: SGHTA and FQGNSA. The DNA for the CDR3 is TGTGCCAGCAGCTTAGGGGCGATCCTTTCTGGAAACACCATATATTTT. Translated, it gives CASSLGAILSGNTIYF.

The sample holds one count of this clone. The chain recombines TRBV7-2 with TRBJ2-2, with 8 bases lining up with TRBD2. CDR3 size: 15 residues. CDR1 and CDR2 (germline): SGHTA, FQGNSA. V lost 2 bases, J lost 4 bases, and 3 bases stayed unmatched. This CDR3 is CASSLTGTSTGELFF. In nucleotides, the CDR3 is TGTGCCAGCAGCTTAACCGGGACTAGCACCGGGGAGCTGTTTTTT. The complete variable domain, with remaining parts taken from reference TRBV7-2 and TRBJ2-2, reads GAGVSQSPSNKVTEKGKDVELRCDPISGHTALYWYRQSLGQGLEFLIYFQGNSAPDKSGLPSDRFSAERTGGSVSTLTIQRTQQEDSAVYLCASSLTGTSTGELFFGEGSRLTVL.

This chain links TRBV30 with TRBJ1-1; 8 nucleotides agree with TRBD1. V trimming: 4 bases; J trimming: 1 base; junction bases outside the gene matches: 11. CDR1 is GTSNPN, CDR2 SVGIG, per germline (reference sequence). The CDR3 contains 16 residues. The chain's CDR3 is CAWKPGGAWRNTEAFF. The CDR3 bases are TGTGCCTGGAAACCAGGGGGCGCATGGAGGAACACTGAAGCTTTCTTT.

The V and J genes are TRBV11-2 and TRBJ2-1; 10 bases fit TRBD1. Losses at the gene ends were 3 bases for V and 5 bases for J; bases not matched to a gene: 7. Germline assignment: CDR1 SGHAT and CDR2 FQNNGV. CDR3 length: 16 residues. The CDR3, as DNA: TGTGCCAGCAGCTTTAACGGACAGGGGGGGGACAATGAGCAGTTCTTC. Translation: CASSFNGQGGDNEQFF.

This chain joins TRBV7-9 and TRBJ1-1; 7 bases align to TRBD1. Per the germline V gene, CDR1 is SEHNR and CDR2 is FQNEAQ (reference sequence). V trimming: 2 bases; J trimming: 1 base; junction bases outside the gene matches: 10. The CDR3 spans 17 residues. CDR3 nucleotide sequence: TGTGCCAGCAGCTTACTATGGACAGGCGCAAAGAACACTGAAGCTTTCTTT. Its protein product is CASSLLWTGAKNTEAFF.

The CDR3 nucleotides read TGTGCCAGTAGCCCTCTCAAACTGGGCTCCGGGGAGCTGTTTTTT. This sequence encodes CASSPLKLGSGELFF. This chain links TRBV19 with TRBJ2-2; D is unresolved. V dropped 6 bases and J dropped 6 bases, with 17 bases sitting between them. This CDR3 contains 15 residues. CDR1 is LNHDA and CDR2 is SQIVND in the germline V gene (reference sequence).

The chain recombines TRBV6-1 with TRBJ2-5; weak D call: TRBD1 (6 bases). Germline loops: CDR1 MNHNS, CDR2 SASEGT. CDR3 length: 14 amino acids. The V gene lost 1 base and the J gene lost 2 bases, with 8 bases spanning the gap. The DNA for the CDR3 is TGTGCCAGCAGTGAAGTGGACAGACAAGAGACCCAGTACTTC. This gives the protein CASSEVDRQETQYF.

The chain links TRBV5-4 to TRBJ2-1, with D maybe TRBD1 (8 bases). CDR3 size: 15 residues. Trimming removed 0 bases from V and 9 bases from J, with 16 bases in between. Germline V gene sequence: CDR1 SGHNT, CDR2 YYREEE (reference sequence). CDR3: CASSLDPTGGGEQFF. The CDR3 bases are TGTGCCAGCAGCTTGGATCCCACAGGGGGGGGTGAGCAGTTCTTC.

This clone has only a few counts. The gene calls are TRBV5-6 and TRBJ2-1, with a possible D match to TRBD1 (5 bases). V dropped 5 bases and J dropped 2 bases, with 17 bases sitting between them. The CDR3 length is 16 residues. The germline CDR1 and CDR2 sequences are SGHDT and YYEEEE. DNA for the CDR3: TGTGCCAGCAGTCCTCCTGGGGCGGACACCTACAATGAGCAGTTCTTC. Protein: CASSPPGADTYNEQFF.

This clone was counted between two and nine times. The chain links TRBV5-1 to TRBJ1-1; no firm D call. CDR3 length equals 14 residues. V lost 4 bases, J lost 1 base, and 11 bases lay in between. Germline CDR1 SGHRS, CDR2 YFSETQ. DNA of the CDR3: TGCGCCAGCAGCCCCGAGGGCCGGAACACTGAAGCTTTCTTT. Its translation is CASSPEGRNTEAFF.

CDR3 protein: CASSAAKNIQYF. The DNA for the CDR3 is TGTGCCAGCAGCGCGGCCAAAAACATTCAGTACTTC. The chain couples TRBV7-2 to TRBJ2-4, with D unresolved. Germline V CDR1 and CDR2: SGHTA, FQGNSA. This CDR3 region has 12 residues. The ends were cut back, 5 bases at V and 1 base at J, with 3 bases in the middle.